Presented here are 17 T cell receptor beta chains from one specimen sequenced in a study of blood T cell repertoires in COVID-19. The repertoire was sequenced with immunoSEQ multiplex PCR; TCRdb's copy has only in-frame clones and lacks some. Of 100,000 to 150,000 clones in the sample, around nine tenths are singletons; the top ten hold 10% to 12%. Sequenced input: peripheral blood. These receptor sequences come from a woman in her 70s with COVID-19, enrolled during active disease.

The rearrangement links TRBV5-4 to TRBJ2-1; 8 positions agree with TRBD2. Per the germline V gene, CDR1 is SGHNT and CDR2 is YYREEE (reference sequence). J lost 5 bases, V lost 5 bases, and 12 bases had no gene match. The length of the CDR3 is 16 residues. The CDR3 nucleotides are TGTGCCAGCAGGTGGTTCGGTAGCGGGGAAAACAATGAGCAGTTCTTC. Translating it yields CASRWFGSGENNEQFF.

The genes are TRBV7-2 and TRBJ1-1, with no clear D. The CDR3 runs 14 residues. The germline gives CDR1 SGHTA, CDR2 FQGNSA. V lost 6 bases, J lost 0 bases, and 11 bases lay in between. The CDR3 nucleotides read TGTGCCAGCAGGAGGACTTTCATGAACACTGAAGCTTTCTTT. This gives the protein CASRRTFMNTEAFF.

The V gene is TRBV19, the J gene TRBJ2-1; D possibly corresponds to TRBD2 (6 bases). Per the germline V gene, CDR1 is LNHDA and CDR2 is SQIVND (reference sequence). This CDR3 contains 15 residues. Trimming removed 3 bases at V and 0 bases at J, with 9 bases between. The CDR3 DNA sequence: TGTGCCAGTAGTATTGCGGGGAGCTCCTACAATGAGCAGTTCTTC. The encoded protein is CASSIAGSSYNEQFF.

In its sample, this clone was seen once. The genes are TRBV7-9 and TRBJ1-1; weak D call: TRBD1 (5 bases). The CDR3 runs to 17 residues. Germline V gene sequence: CDR1 SEHNR, CDR2 FQNEAQ (reference sequence). The ends were cut back, 1 base at V and 3 bases at J, with 18 bases in the middle. The CDR3 DNA reads TGTGCCAGCAGCTTAGAATCACGGGGGTCTCGAGACACTGAAGCTTTCTTT. Amino acid sequence: CASSLESRGSRDTEAFF.

J is TRBJ1-5 and V is TRBV18; 9 bases match TRBD1. Germline CDR1 reads KGHSH; CDR2 reads LQKENI. Germline trimming cut 5 bases from V and 4 bases from J; bases unmatched to any gene: 3. The CDR3 has 14 amino acids. CDR3: CASSTGTGNQPQHF. The CDR3 DNA is TGTGCCAGCTCAACCGGGACAGGGAATCAGCCCCAGCATTTT.

The chain uses TRBV10-3 and TRBJ2-5, with D perhaps matching TRBD1 (6 bases). The CDR3 is made up of 14 amino acids. CDR1 is ENHRY and CDR2 is SYGVKD in the germline V gene. V dropped 6 bases and J dropped 2 bases, with 13 bases sitting between them. This CDR3 is CAIRRDTVQETQYF. The CDR3, as DNA: TGTGCCATCAGACGGGACACGGTACAAGAGACCCAGTACTTC.

This chain connects TRBV15 to TRBJ1-2, with 7 bases aligning to TRBD1. V shed 6 bases and J 5 bases; nucleotides not matched to a gene: 9. The CDR3 sequence is 14 residues long. The germline gives CDR1 LNHNV, CDR2 YYDKDF (reference sequence). The CDR3 sequence is CATRSRDRAYGYTF. In DNA form, the CDR3 reads TGTGCCACCAGAAGCCGGGACAGAGCTTATGGCTACACCTTC.

V usage is TRBV6-1 and J usage is TRBJ1-2; D is ambiguous. The ends were cut back, 0 bases at V and 0 bases at J, with 8 bases in the middle. The CDR3 runs 15 residues. In germline, CDR1 is MNHNS, CDR2 SASEGT. DNA of the CDR3: TGTGCCAGCAGTGAAGCAGGAGATGCTAACTATGGCTACACCTTC. Translated: CASSEAGDANYGYTF.

This clone was seen a few times. This chain joins TRBV28 and TRBJ1-5; a weak D match, TRBD1 (5 bases). The ends were cut back, 3 bases at V and 0 bases at J, with 9 bases in the middle. The germline gives CDR1 MDHEN, CDR2 SYDVKM. The CDR3 is 15 residues long. CDR3 DNA: TGTGCCAGCAGTTTTCAGGGCTATAGCAATCAGCCCCAGCATTTT. Encoded protein: CASSFQGYSNQPQHF.

The V call is TRBV9, the J call TRBJ2-2; 7 bases are a match to TRBD1. J gave up 3 bases and V 0 bases, and 5 bases lay outside the gene matches. CDR3 length equals 16 residues. Germline V gene lookup returns CDR1 SGDLS and CDR2 YYNGEE. The DNA of the CDR3 is TGTGCCAGCAGCGTAGGAAACAGGGGATACACCGGGGAGCTGTTTTTT. Its protein product is CASSVGNRGYTGELFF.

The J gene is TRBJ2-1, the V gene TRBV7-9, with 7 bases aligning to TRBD2. Trimming cost V 5 bases and J 8 bases; bases outside gene matches: 9. The V gene's germline CDR1 is SEHNR and CDR2 FQNEAQ (reference sequence). There are 14 residues in the CDR3. CDR3 region: CASSPGRGPDEQFF. The CDR3 DNA is TGTGCCAGCAGCCCGGGGAGGGGCCCGGATGAGCAGTTCTTC.

The chain recombines TRBV6-5 with TRBJ2-7; D is undetermined. In germline, CDR1 is MNHEY, CDR2 SVGAGI. This CDR3 contains 14 residues. Trimming took 0 bases from V and 3 from J, leaving 9 bases between them. The CDR3 loop is CASSYSRDIYEQYF. CDR3 DNA: TGTGCCAGCAGTTACTCGAGAGACATCTACGAGCAGTACTTC.

The chain employs TRBV5-5 and TRBJ2-5; D call uncertain. CDR1 and CDR2 (germline): SGHKS, YYEKEE (reference sequence). Trimming pared 4 bases from V and 5 bases from J, leaving 12 bases between. CDR3 size: 13 residues. The CDR3 nucleotides read TGTGCCAGCAGCCGTGGGCCAGGCGAGACCCAGTACTTC. It translates to CASSRGPGETQYF.

For this clone: This same CDR3 is encoded by further DNA sequences in the sample. The chain carries TRBV18 and TRBJ1-2; D is ambiguous. The CDR3 covers 13 residues. In germline, CDR1 is KGHSH, CDR2 LQKENI. The V and J ends lost 3 bases and 1 base respectively, with 6 bases between them. Written as DNA, the CDR3 is TGTGCCAGCTCACCGGGGAGTAACTATGGCTACACCTTC. Translating it yields CASSPGSNYGYTF.

The chain couples TRBV29-1 to TRBJ2-1; the match to TRBD2 covers 13 bases. Germline V CDR1 and CDR2: SQVTM, ANQGSEA. The CDR3 extends over 15 amino acids. V shed 6 bases, J shed 8 bases, and the junction held 10 bases outside the gene matches. The CDR3 sequence is CSVEILAGGPDEQFF. In DNA form, the CDR3 reads TGCAGCGTAGAAATACTAGCGGGGGGGCCAGATGAGCAGTTCTTC.

The V gene is TRBV5-1, the J gene TRBJ2-1, with D perhaps TRBD2 (7 bases). The CDR3 has 16 residues. With 4 bases removed from V and 3 bases from J, the gap between germline ends came to 17 bases. CDR1 is SGHRS, CDR2 YFSETQ, per germline. The chain's CDR3 is CASSDPSGGDYNEQFF. CDR3 DNA sequence: TGCGCCAGCAGCGATCCCTCGGGGGGCGACTACAATGAGCAGTTCTTC. The whole variable domain, filled in from reference TRBV5-1 and TRBJ2-1, reads KAGVTQTPRYLIKTRGQQVTLSCSPISGHRSVSWYQQTPGQGLQFLFEYFSETQRNKGNFPGRFSGRQFSNSRSEMNVSTLELGDSALYLCASSDPSGGDYNEQFFGPGTRLTVL.

This chain uses TRBV3-1 (or the pseudogene TRBV3-2) with TRBJ1-5, with 12 positions matching TRBD1. V shed 3 bases and J 2 bases; nucleotides not matched to a gene: 8. Germline V gives CDR1 LGHDT, CDR2 YNNKEL (reference sequence). The CDR3 is made up of 18 amino acids. CDR3 region: CASSHGAGTGGGNQPQHF. The CDR3 region has the DNA TGTGCCAGCAGCCATGGGGCCGGGACAGGGGGCGGCAATCAGCCCCAGCATTTT.